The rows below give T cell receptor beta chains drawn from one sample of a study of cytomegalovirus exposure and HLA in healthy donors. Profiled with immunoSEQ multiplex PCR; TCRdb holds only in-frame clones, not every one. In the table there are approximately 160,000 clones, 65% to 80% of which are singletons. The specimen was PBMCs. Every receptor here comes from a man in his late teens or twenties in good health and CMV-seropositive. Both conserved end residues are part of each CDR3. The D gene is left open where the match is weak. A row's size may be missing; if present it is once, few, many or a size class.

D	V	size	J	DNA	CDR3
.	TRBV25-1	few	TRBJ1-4	TGTGCCAGCAGCGACGAACGGACAAATGAAAAACTGTTTTTT	CASSDERTNEKLFF
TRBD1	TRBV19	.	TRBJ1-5	TGTGCCAGTGGGACAGGGGTCAATCAGCCCCAGCATTTT	CASGTGVNQPQHF
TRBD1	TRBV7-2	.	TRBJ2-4	TGTGCCAGCAGGTTACACAGGGGGGAAGGAAACATTCAGTACTTC	CASRLHRGEGNIQYF
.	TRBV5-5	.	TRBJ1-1	TGTGCCAGCAGCTTGAAGTCAGGGTTCACTGAAGCTTTCTTT	CASSLKSGFTEAFF
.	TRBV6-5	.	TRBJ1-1	TGTGCCAGCAGACCAACGGGGATTCCCACTGAAGCTTTCTTT	CASRPTGIPTEAFF
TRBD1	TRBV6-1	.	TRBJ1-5	TGTGCCACCAGTTCAGGGGGGACGAACAATCAGCCCCAGCATTTT	CATSSGGTNNQPQHF
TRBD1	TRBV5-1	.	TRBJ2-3	TGCGCCAGCAGCGAGGGACAGGTGGAAGGTTCAGATACGCAGTATTTT	CASSEGQVEGSDTQYF
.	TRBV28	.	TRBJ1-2	TGTGCCACCGAGAGAGGGAGGGGCTACACCTTC	CATERGRGYTF
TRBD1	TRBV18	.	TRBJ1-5	TGTGCCAGCTCACCTCGGACAGGGATGCCCCATCAGCCCCAGCATTTT	CASSPRTGMPHQPQHF
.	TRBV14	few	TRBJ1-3	TGTGCCAGCAGCCCCTCGGGGAACACCATATATTTT	CASSPSGNTIYF
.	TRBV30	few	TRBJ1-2	TGTGCCTGGAGTATCACAGGGTCTAACTATGGCTACACCTTC	CAWSITGSNYGYTF
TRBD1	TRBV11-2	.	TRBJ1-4	TGTGCCAGCAGCTTGCCGACAGGGGGAGTTGAAAAACTGTTTTTT	CASSLPTGGVEKLFF
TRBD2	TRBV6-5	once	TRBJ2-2	TGTGCCAGCAGTTACTCTAGCGGGGGGGCCGCCGGGGAGCTGTTTTTT	CASSYSSGGAAGELFF
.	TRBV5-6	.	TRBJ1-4	TGTGCCAGCAGTTCGCCCGGGGGGCTGGGTGAAAAACTGTTTTTT	CASSSPGGLGEKLFF
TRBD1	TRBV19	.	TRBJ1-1	TGTGCCAGTAGTATGGGACAGTACACTGAAGCTTTCTTT	CASSMGQYTEAFF
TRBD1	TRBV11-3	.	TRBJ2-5	TGTGCCAGCAGCTTCCCGGGACAGGGCTGGGAGACCCAGTACTTC	CASSFPGQGWETQYF
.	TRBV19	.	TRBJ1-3	TGTGCCAGCCAACTTTCCCGGACTACTGGAAACACCATATATTTT	CASQLSRTTGNTIYF
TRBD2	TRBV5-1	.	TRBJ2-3	TGCGCCAGCAGCTTGGGCCAGCGGGAAGGCACAGATACGCAGTATTTT	CASSLGQREGTDTQYF
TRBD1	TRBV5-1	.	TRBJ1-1	TGCGCCAGCAGCTTGGTATTGGTGGCAGGGGGCCAGGACACTGAAGCTTTCTTT	CASSLVLVAGGQDTEAFF
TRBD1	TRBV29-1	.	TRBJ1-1	TGCAGCGTTAGCACGACAGGGGTGGGTACTGAAGCTTTCTTT	CSVSTTGVGTEAFF
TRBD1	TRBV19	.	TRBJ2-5	TGTGCCAGTAGTCCCCGGGACAGGGAACAAGAGACCCAGTACTTC	CASSPRDREQETQYF
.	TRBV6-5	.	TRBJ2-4	TGTGCCAGCAGTTACCAGACGGAGGGTCCCCAAAACATTCAGTACTTC	CASSYQTEGPQNIQYF
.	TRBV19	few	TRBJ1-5	TGTGCCAGTGCCGAAAGCAGGCAGCCCCAGCATTTT	CASAESRQPQHF
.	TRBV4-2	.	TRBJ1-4	TGTGCCAGCAGCCAAGATGGGCAGTCTAATGAAAAACTGTTTTTT	CASSQDGQSNEKLFF
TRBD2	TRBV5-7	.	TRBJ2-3	TGTGCCAGCAGCTCTGGCGGGTACATAGCGGGGCTCACAGATACGCAGTATTTT	CASSSGGYIAGLTDTQYF
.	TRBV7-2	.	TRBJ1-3	TGTGCCAGCAGCGCCCCCCAGGGGTCCGGAAACACCATATATTTT	CASSAPQGSGNTIYF
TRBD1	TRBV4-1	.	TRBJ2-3	TGCGCCAGCAGCCAAGTGGGACAGGGAGCAGATACGCAGTATTTT	CASSQVGQGADTQYF
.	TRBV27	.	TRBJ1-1	TGTGCCAGCAGTTCTCAAACAGGGATCTCTGAAGCTTTCTTT	CASSSQTGISEAFF
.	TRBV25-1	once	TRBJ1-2	TGTGCCAGCAGACCTCAGGGGTTGTACTATGGCTACACCTTC	CASRPQGLYYGYTF
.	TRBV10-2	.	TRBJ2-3	TGCGCCAGCAGCCCTCCTGGCCCAGATACGCAGTATTTT	CASSPPGPDTQYF
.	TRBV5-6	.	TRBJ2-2	TGTGCCAGCAGCTTCACAGGGTCCGCCGGGGAGCTGTTTTTT	CASSFTGSAGELFF
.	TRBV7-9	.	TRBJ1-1	TGTGCCAGCAGCACACAGTCGAACACTGAAGCTTTCTTT	CASSTQSNTEAFF
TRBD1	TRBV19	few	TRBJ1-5	TGTGCCAGCATGGGGACAGTATTCAATCAGCCCCAGCATTTT	CASMGTVFNQPQHF
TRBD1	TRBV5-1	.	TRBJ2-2	TGCGCCAGCAGCCCAGGACAGGCCACCGGGGAGCTGTTTTTT	CASSPGQATGELFF
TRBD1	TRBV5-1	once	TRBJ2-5	TGCGCCAGCAGCCCGGGACAGGGCCAAGAGACCCAATACTTC	CASSPGQGQETQYF
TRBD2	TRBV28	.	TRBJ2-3	TGTGCCAGCAGTTTAGCGGGGGGGACCTTTGACACAGATACGCAGTATTTT	CASSLAGGTFDTDTQYF
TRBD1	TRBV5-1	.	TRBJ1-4	TGCGCCAGCAGCTCGACAGGGGGAGGTAATGAAAAACTGTTTTTT	CASSSTGGGNEKLFF
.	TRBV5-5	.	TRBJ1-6	TGTGCCAGCAGCTTCCTGGGACACCAAAATTCACCCCTCCACTTT	CASSFLGHQNSPLHF
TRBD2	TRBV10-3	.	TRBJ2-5	TGTGCCATCAGTGACCCCACCGAATCAGCGGGACTAGCGGGAGGAGAGACCCAGTACTTC	CAISDPTESAGLAGGETQYF
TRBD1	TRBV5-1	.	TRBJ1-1	TGCGCCAGCAGCCCCCAGGGGGCAATGAACACTGAAGCTTTCTTT	CASSPQGAMNTEAFF
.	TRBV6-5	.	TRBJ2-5	TGTGCCAGCAGTTACTTCAGGGCGAACCAAGAGACCCAGTACTTC	CASSYFRANQETQYF
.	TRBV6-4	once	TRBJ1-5	TGTGCCAGCAGAACACAAAATGATCAGCCCCAGCATTTT	CASRTQNDQPQHF
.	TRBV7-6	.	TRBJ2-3	TGTGCCAGCAGCCGGACTGATTTAGTGATCCCTGATACGCAGTATTTT	CASSRTDLVIPDTQYF
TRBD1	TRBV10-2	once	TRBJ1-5	TGCGCCAGCAGCAAGGGACAGGGCCTAAATCAGCCCCAGCATTTT	CASSKGQGLNQPQHF
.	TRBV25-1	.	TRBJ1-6	TGTGCCAGCAGCGTCAGGGTGGAAAATTCACCCCTCCACTTT	CASSVRVENSPLHF
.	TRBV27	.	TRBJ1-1	TGTGCCGTCCGGGGGTGGAACACTGAAGCTTTCTTT	CAVRGWNTEAFF
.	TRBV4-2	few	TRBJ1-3	TGTGCCAGCAGCCTTACGGACAGTTCCTACTCTGGAAACACCATATATTTT	CASSLTDSSYSGNTIYF
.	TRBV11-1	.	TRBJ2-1	TGTGCCAGCAGCCCCCCGGGCAGGGGAGTGGATGAGCAGTTCTTC	CASSPPGRGVDEQFF
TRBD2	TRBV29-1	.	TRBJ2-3	TGCAGCGTTGACGGGCTAGCGGGGGTATATACGCAGTATTTT	CSVDGLAGVYTQYF
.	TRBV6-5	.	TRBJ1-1	TGTGCCAGCAGTTACGGCAGGAACACTGAAGCTTTCTTT	CASSYGRNTEAFF
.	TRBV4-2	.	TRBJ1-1	TGTGCCAGCAGCCAAGCCCCTACTCAGAACACTGAAGCTTTCTTT	CASSQAPTQNTEAFF
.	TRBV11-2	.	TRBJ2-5	TGTGCCAGCAGCCCGAGGGGGGGGGTAGTGGGTGGAGAGACCCAGTACTTC	CASSPRGGVVGGETQYF
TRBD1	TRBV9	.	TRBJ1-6	TGTGCCAGCAGCGCCCTTGACCGGGACAGGGGGCTTCGGAGCGATTCACCCCTCCACTTT	CASSALDRDRGLRSDSPLHF
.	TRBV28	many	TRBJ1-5	TGTGCCAGCAGTCCCTCGAACAGAAACAATCAGCCCCAGCATTTT	CASSPSNRNNQPQHF